This is a list of T cell receptor beta chains from one sample in a study of a mutant IDH1 vaccine in newly diagnosed glioma. What these receptors recognize is not known. The method was immunoSEQ multiplex PCR; TCRdb's version includes in-frame clones alone and lacks a portion of them. The sample shows about 30,000 clones, roughly 78% of them seen only once. Sequenced material: PBMCs, taken from a glioma patient whose treatment included an IDH1 peptide vaccine. The receptors were sampled from a man younger than 45 with glioma. The CDR3 runs from the conserved cysteine through the conserved F or W. The order of the fields is clone size, V gene, J gene, D gene, CDR3 protein, CDR3 DNA. A D gene is named only where the DNA matches it firmly. Clone size is stated in some rows and not others, as once, few, many or a class when expanded.

.,TRBV5-4,TRBJ2-5,TRBD2,CASSRTSGSRSETQYF,TGTGCCAGCAGCCGGACTAGCGGGAGTCGATCAGAGACCCAGTACTTC
.,TRBV19,TRBJ1-5,.,CASSIGDLYSNQPQHF,TGTGCCAGTAGTATAGGCGATCTGTATAGCAATCAGCCCCAGCATTTT
.,TRBV27,TRBJ2-7,.,CASSLLRTAGDYEQYF,TGTGCCAGCAGTTTACTTCGGACGGCTGGTGACTACGAGCAGTACTTC
few,TRBV5-6,TRBJ2-3,TRBD1,CASSLADRGYTDTQYF,TGTGCCAGCAGCTTGGCCGACAGGGGATACACAGATACGCAGTATTTT
.,TRBV9,TRBJ2-7,.,CASSVGQVTYEQYF,TGTGCCAGCAGCGTAGGTCAGGTGACCTACGAGCAGTACTTC
.,TRBV5-1,TRBJ2-7,TRBD2,CASSSMGGAGGAASYEQYF,TGCGCCAGCAGCTCTATGGGGGGAGCGGGGGGCGCCGCTTCCTACGAGCAGTACTTC
once,TRBV5-6,TRBJ1-6,.,CASSLGIGGLANSPLHF,TGTGCCAGCAGCTTGGGGATAGGAGGGCTAGCTAATTCACCCCTCCACTTT
.,TRBV6-5,TRBJ2-7,.,CASSYAGHTRDEQYF,TGTGCCAGCAGTTACGCAGGGCATACTAGGGACGAGCAGTACTTC
.,TRBV29-1,TRBJ2-7,.,CSVVVTTYEQYF,TGCAGCGTTGTTGTCACCACCTACGAGCAGTACTTC
.,TRBV7-2,TRBJ2-1,.,CASSHRRRDGEQFF,TGTGCCAGCAGCCATAGGAGGCGAGACGGTGAGCAGTTCTTC
.,TRBV18,TRBJ2-4,.,CASSPPGRAKNIQYF,TGTGCCAGCTCACCCCCGGGGAGGGCCAAAAACATTCAGTACTTC
.,TRBV7-9,TRBJ2-5,.,CASSSDVETQYF,TGTGCCAGCAGCTCTGATGTAGAGACCCAGTACTTC
.,TRBV15,TRBJ1-2,.,CATSPGEQGRPGYTF,TGTGCCACCAGCCCCGGGGAACAGGGAAGGCCTGGCTACACCTTC
few,TRBV19,TRBJ2-5,.,CASSIRLEETQYF,TGTGCCAGTAGTATCCGACTGGAAGAGACCCAGTACTTC
.,TRBV5-8,TRBJ1-5,.,CASSFGHLNQPQHF,TGTGCCAGCAGCTTCGGGCATCTTAATCAGCCCCAGCATTTT
.,TRBV30,TRBJ2-7,.,CAWRAIDGTYEQYF,TGTGCCTGGAGGGCGATAGACGGAACCTACGAGCAGTACTTC
.,TRBV27,TRBJ1-2,.,CASSSSLEEGYTF,TGTGCCAGCAGTTCGTCGTTGGAGGAGGGCTACACCTTC
.,TRBV7-6,TRBJ1-2,.,CASSLGLGSNYGYTF,TGTGCCAGCAGCTTAGGTCTGGGCAGTAACTATGGCTACACCTTC
.,TRBV6-1,TRBJ1-2,TRBD1,CASSAYRMQGEAYGYTF,TGTGCCAGCAGTGCTTACAGGATGCAGGGGGAGGCCTATGGCTACACCTTC
.,TRBV30,TRBJ1-1,.,CAWSPVGRANTEAFF,TGTGCCTGGAGTCCAGTGGGCAGGGCGAACACTGAAGCTTTCTTT
.,TRBV7-9,TRBJ1-1,.,CASSLEPENTEAFF,TGTGCCAGCAGCTTAGAGCCGGAGAACACTGAAGCTTTCTTT
.,TRBV6-4,TRBJ2-2,.,CASKQGPFTGELFF,TGTGCCAGCAAGCAGGGTCCGTTCACCGGGGAGCTGTTTTTT
.,TRBV4-1,TRBJ1-1,TRBD1,CASSQVEGQLNTEAFF,TGCGCCAGCAGCCAAGTCGAGGGACAGTTGAACACTGAAGCTTTCTTT
.,TRBV5-1,TRBJ2-7,.,CASSPSPASSRSYEQYF,TGCGCCAGCAGCCCCAGTCCCGCGAGCTCGCGATCCTACGAGCAGTACTTC
.,TRBV19,TRBJ1-5,.,CASSSTTANQPQHF,TGTGCCAGTAGTTCCACGACTGCAAATCAGCCCCAGCATTTT
.,TRBV2,TRBJ2-3,.,CASSGDLGGLGTDTQYF,TGTGCCAGCAGCGGGGACCTTGGGGGGTTGGGCACAGATACGCAGTATTTT
.,TRBV2,TRBJ2-2,TRBD2,CASSPRASGGTGELFF,TGTGCCAGCAGTCCTCGGGCTAGCGGGGGGACCGGGGAGCTGTTTTTT
.,TRBV6-6,TRBJ2-7,TRBD1,CASSYRTGDYEQYF,TGTGCCAGCAGTTACAGGACAGGGGATTACGAGCAGTACTTC
.,TRBV9,TRBJ2-1,.,CASSVVPLGPINEQFF,TGTGCCAGCAGCGTAGTTCCCCTGGGCCCCATCAATGAGCAGTTCTTC
.,TRBV7-3,TRBJ2-3,.,CASSPGLRDLPVTDTQYF,TGTGCCAGCAGCCCAGGACTCCGGGACTTACCTGTCACAGATACGCAGTATTTT
.,TRBV14,TRBJ2-7,.,CASSQGAGFYYEQYF,TGTGCCAGCAGCCAAGGAGCAGGGTTTTACTACGAGCAGTACTTC
.,TRBV2,TRBJ2-4,TRBD2,CASSERLAGVNIQYF,TGTGCCAGCAGTGAACGTCTAGCGGGGGTTAACATTCAGTACTTC
.,TRBV5-4,TRBJ2-5,.,CASSFGAGLETQYF,TGTGCCAGCAGCTTTGGGGCAGGGTTGGAGACCCAGTACTTC
.,TRBV10-3,TRBJ1-1,TRBD1,CAISDSDRVNTEAFF,TGTGCCATCAGTGACAGCGACAGGGTGAACACTGAAGCTTTCTTT
.,TRBV20-1,TRBJ2-7,.,CSASDPYEQYF,TGCAGTGCTAGTGACCCATACGAGCAGTACTTC
.,TRBV4-1,TRBJ2-3,TRBD2,CASSRRLAGGTDTQYF,TGCGCCAGCAGCCGTCGACTAGCGGGAGGCACAGATACGCAGTATTTT
once,TRBV2,TRBJ2-1,.,CASSVSRGSYNEQFF,TGTGCCAGCAGTGTCTCCCGGGGCTCCTACAATGAGCAGTTCTTC
once,TRBV4-3,TRBJ1-5,.,CASSQESTVPPQHF,TGCGCCAGCAGCCAAGAGTCAACGGTGCCGCCCCAGCATTTT
.,TRBV10-3,TRBJ2-7,.,CAISEFGGYEQYF,TGTGCCATCAGTGAATTTGGCGGCTACGAGCAGTACTTC
.,TRBV27,TRBJ1-1,TRBD1,CASSPLGPDRLTF,TGTGCCAGCAGCCCTTTGGGGCCGGACAGGCTTACCTTT
once,TRBV27,TRBJ2-2,TRBD2,CASTPWMGRGRNTGELFF,TGTGCCAGCACTCCCTGGATGGGGCGGGGGAGGAACACCGGGGAGCTGTTTTTT
.,TRBV6-5,TRBJ1-1,.,CASSYATRDTEAFF,TGTGCCAGCAGTTACGCCACCAGAGATACTGAAGCTTTCTTT
.,TRBV30,TRBJ2-7,.,CAWGLDSSYEQYF,TGTGCCTGGGGCCTGGACAGCTCCTACGAGCAGTACTTC
.,TRBV5-1,TRBJ2-7,TRBD1,CASNRDRSDEQYF,TGCGCCAGCAACCGGGACAGATCGGACGAGCAGTACTTC
.,TRBV12-5,TRBJ1-2,TRBD1,CASGPGQGSRGGYTF,TGTGCTAGTGGTCCGGGACAGGGCAGTCGAGGTGGCTACACCTTC
.,TRBV28,TRBJ2-7,.,CASGYVGEQYF,TGTGCCAGCGGATACGTGGGCGAGCAGTACTTC
.,TRBV20-1,TRBJ2-7,TRBD1,CSLQGPYEQYF,TGCAGCTTACAGGGGCCCTACGAGCAGTACTTC
.,TRBV7-2,TRBJ1-2,TRBD1,CASSPSQGAGGYTF,TGTGCCAGCAGCCCCTCACAGGGGGCAGGTGGCTACACCTTC
.,TRBV6-5,TRBJ1-2,.,CASSYSRSYYGYTF,TGTGCCAGCAGTTACTCTAGGAGTTACTATGGCTACACCTTC
few,TRBV20-1,TRBJ1-1,.,CSAASQTDRYF,TGCAGTGCCGCATCCCAAACGGACAGATATTTT
.,TRBV30,TRBJ2-1,.,CAWSAASYNEQFF,TGTGCCTGGAGTGCAGCCAGCTACAATGAGCAGTTCTTC
.,TRBV4-1,TRBJ2-7,TRBD1,CASSQPTGDSPYGQYF,TGCGCCAGCAGCCAACCGACCGGGGACAGCCCCTACGGGCAGTACTTC
.,TRBV9,TRBJ2-3,.,CASSERKGADTQYF,TGTGCCAGCAGCGAGCGGAAGGGGGCAGATACGCAGTATTTT
once,TRBV5-4,TRBJ2-1,.,CASSLDGAVGYNEQFF,TGTGCCAGCAGCTTGGACGGCGCCGTAGGGTACAATGAGCAGTTCTTC
.,TRBV2,TRBJ2-5,.,CASSEGLAGETQYF,TGTGCCAGCAGTGAAGGGCTAGCTGGAGAGACCCAGTACTTC